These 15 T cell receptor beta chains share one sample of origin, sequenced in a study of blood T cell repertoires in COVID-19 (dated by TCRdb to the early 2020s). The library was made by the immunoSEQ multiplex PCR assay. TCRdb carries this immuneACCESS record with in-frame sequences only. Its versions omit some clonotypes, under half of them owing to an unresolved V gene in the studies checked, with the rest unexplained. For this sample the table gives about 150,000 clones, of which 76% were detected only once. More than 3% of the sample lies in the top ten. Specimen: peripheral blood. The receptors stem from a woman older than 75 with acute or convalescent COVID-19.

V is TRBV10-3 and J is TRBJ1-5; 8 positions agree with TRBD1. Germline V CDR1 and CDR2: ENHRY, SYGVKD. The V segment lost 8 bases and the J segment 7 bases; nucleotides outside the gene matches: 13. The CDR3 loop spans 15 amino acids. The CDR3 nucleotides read TGTGCCATCTCCACGGGGACAGGCGGAGGGCAGCCCCAGCATTTT. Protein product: CAISTGTGGGQPQHF.

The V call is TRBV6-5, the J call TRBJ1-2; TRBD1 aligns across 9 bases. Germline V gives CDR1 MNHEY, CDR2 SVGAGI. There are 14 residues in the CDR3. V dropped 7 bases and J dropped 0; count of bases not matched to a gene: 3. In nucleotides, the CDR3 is TGTGCCAGCACGGGACAGGGACCTAACTATGGCTACACCTTC. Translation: CASTGQGPNYGYTF.

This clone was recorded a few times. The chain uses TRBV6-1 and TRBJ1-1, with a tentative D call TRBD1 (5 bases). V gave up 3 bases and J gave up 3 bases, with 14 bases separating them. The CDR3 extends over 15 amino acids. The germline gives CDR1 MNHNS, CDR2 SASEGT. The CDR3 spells CASSEMAGYHTEAFF. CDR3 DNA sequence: TGTGCCAGCAGTGAGATGGCAGGGTATCACACTGAAGCTTTCTTT.

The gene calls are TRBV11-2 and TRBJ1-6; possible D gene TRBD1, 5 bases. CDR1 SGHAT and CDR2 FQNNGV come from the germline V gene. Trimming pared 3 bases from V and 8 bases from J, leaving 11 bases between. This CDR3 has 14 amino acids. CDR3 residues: CASSFWQGDSPLHF. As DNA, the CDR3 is TGTGCCAGCAGCTTTTGGCAGGGTGATTCACCCCTCCACTTT.

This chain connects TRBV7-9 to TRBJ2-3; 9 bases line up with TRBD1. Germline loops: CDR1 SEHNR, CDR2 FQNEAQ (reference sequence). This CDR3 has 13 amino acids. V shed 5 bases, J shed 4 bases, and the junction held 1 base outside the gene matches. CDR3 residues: CASSRQGADTQYF. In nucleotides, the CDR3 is TGTGCCAGCAGCCGACAGGGGGCAGATACGCAGTATTTT.

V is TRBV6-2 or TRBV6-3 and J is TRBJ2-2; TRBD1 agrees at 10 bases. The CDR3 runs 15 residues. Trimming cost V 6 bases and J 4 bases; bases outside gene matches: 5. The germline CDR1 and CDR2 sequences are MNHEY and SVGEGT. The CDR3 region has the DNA TGTGCCAGCAGCAGCGGGACAGGGGTCACCGGGGAGCTGTTTTTT. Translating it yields CASSSGTGVTGELFF.

CDR3 bases: TGCAGTGCTAGGGAACCTCCCACAGAGTACTTC. Its protein product is CSAREPPTEYF. This chain links TRBV20-1 with TRBJ2-7; D gene ambiguous. The CDR3 extends over 11 amino acids. Trimming shortened V by 3 bases and J by 11 bases, and 14 bases separated the two germline ends. Germline CDR1 DFQATT, CDR2 SNEGSKA (reference sequence).

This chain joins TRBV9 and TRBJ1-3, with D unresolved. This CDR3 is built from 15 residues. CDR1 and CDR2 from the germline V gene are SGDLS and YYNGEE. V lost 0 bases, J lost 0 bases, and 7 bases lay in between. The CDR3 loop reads CASSVEDNSGNTIYF. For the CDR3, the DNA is TGTGCCAGCAGCGTAGAAGACAACTCTGGAAACACCATATATTTT.

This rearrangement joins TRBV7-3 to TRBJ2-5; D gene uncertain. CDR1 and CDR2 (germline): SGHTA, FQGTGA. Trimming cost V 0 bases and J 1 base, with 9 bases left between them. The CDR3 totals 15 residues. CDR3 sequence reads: CASSLTPGSQETQYF. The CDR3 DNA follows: TGTGCCAGCAGCTTAACCCCGGGTAGCCAAGAGACCCAGTACTTC.

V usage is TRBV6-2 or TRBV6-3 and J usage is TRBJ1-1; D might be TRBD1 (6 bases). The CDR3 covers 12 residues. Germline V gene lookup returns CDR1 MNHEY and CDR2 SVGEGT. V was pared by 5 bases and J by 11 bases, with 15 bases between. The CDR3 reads CASSLRQAVAFF. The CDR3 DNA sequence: TGTGCCAGCAGTCTTCGACAGGCCGTGGCTTTCTTT.

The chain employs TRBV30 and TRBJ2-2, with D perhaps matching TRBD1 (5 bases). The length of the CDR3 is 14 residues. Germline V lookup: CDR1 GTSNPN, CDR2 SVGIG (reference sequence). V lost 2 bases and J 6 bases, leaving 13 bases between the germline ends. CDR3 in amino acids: CAWSWTRTAGELFF. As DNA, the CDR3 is TGTGCCTGGAGTTGGACAAGGACGGCCGGGGAGCTGTTTTTT. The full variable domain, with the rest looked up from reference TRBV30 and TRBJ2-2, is SQTIHQWPATLVQPVGSPLSLECTVEGTSNPNLYWYRQAAGRGLQLLFYSVGIGQISSEVPQNLSASRPQDRQFILSSKKLLLSDSGFYLCAWSWTRTAGELFFGEGSRLTVL.

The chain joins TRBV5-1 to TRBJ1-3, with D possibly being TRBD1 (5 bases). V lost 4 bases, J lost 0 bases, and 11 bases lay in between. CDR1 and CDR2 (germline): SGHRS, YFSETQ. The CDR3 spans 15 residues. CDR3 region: CASSPDGGSGNTIYF. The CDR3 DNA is TGCGCCAGCAGCCCGGACGGGGGCTCTGGAAACACCATATATTTT.

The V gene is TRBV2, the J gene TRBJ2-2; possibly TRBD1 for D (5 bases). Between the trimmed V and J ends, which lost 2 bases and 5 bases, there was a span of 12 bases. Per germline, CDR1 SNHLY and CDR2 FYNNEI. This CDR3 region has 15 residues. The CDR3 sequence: CASSERWTTTGELFF. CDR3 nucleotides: TGTGCCAGCAGTGAAAGGTGGACAACAACCGGGGAGCTGTTTTTT.

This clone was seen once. The CDR3 here is CASSIDDSGRETQYF. CDR3 nucleotide sequence: TGTGCCAGTAGTATAGATGATAGCGGGAGAGAGACCCAGTACTTC. The genes are TRBV19 and TRBJ2-5; 9 bases line up with TRBD2. The CDR3 runs to 15 residues. V lost 0 bases, J lost 4 bases, and 3 bases stayed unmatched. Germline-derived CDR1 and CDR2 are LNHDA and SQIVND (reference sequence).

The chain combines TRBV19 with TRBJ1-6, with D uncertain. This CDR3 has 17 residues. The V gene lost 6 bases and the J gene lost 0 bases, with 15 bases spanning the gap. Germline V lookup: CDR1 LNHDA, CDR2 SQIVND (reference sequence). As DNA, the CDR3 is TGTGCCAGTAGGATCTCATCCGCGAGCTCCTATAATTCACCCCTCCACTTT. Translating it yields CASRISSASSYNSPLHF.